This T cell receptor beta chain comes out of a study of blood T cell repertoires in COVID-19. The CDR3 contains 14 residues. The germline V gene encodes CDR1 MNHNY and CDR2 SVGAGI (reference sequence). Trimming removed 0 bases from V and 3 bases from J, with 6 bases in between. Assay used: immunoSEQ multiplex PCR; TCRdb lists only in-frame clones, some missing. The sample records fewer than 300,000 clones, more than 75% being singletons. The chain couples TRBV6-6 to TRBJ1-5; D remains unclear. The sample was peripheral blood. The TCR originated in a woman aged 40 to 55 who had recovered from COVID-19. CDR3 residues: CASSYSEANQPQHF. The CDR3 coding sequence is TGTGCCAGCAGTTACTCCGAGGCCAATCAGCCCCAGCATTTT.